These 21 T cell receptor beta chains came from one sample sequenced in a study of blood T cell repertoires in COVID-19. Using immunoSEQ multiplex PCR, the repertoire was profiled, and TCRdb retains in-frame clones only, with some absent. The table shows over 55,000 clones, with approximately 86% occurring only once. The source material was peripheral blood. These TCRs come from a human donor with active COVID-19. The donor label of this sample is uncertain.

This clone was seen just once. The chain joins TRBV11-2 to TRBJ2-7; no definite D call. CDR1 is SGHAT, CDR2 FQNNGV, per germline. The length of the CDR3 is 12 residues. Deletions cut 5 bases from V and 1 base from J, with 6 bases between. For the CDR3, the DNA is TGTGCCAGCAGCCCGACATCCTACGAGCAGTACTTC. It specifies CASSPTSYEQYF.

The chain joins TRBV18 to TRBJ2-1; possibly TRBD2 for D (5 bases). The CDR3 is 15 residues long. With 2 bases removed from V and 8 bases from J, the gap between germline ends came to 16 bases. Germline V gene sequence: CDR1 KGHSH, CDR2 LQKENI. The CDR3 spells CASSPRSGTGDEQFF. The CDR3 bases are TGTGCCAGCTCACCAAGGTCAGGAACCGGGGATGAGCAGTTCTTC.

The V call is TRBV2, the J call TRBJ2-1, with 11 nucleotides matching TRBD2. V gave up 8 bases and J gave up 4 bases; unmatched junction bases: 10. In germline, CDR1 is SNHLY, CDR2 FYNNEI. The length of the CDR3 is 16 residues. The CDR3 DNA is TGTGCCAGCGCAGTATCATCTAGCGGGGGGTACAATGAGCAGTTCTTC. It specifies CASAVSSSGGYNEQFF.

V is TRBV9 and J is TRBJ2-2, with D uncertain. This CDR3 has 14 amino acids. CDR1 and CDR2 (germline): SGDLS, YYNGEE. Trimming cost V 0 bases and J 1 base, with 4 bases left between them. The CDR3 loop is CASSVVMNTGELFF. The CDR3 DNA is TGTGCCAGCAGCGTAGTCATGAACACCGGGGAGCTGTTTTTT.

This clone was seen just once. In DNA, the CDR3 is TGCGCCAGCAGCCAAGACAGGGTAAAAAACATTCAGTACTTC. It specifies CASSQDRVKNIQYF. V is TRBV4-1 and J is TRBJ2-4, with a weak D call TRBD1 (5 bases). This CDR3 region has 14 residues. CDR1 is MGHRA, CDR2 YSYEKL, per germline. With 0 bases removed from V and 4 bases from J, the gap between germline ends came to 7 bases.

The chain is built from TRBV5-4 and TRBJ1-4; D is perhaps TRBD1 (6 bases). V was pared by 0 bases and J by 10 bases, with 13 bases between. CDR3 length equals 14 residues. From germline, CDR1 is SGHNT and CDR2 YYREEE (reference sequence). CDR3 sequence (DNA): TGTGCCAGCAGCTTGGCGGCAGGGGACGGAAAACTGTTTTTT. Translation: CASSLAAGDGKLFF. Looking up the rest from reference TRBV5-4 and TRBJ1-4 gives the full variable domain: ETGVTQSPTHLIKTRGQQVTLRCSSQSGHNTVSWYQQALGQGPQFIFQYYREEENGRGNFPPRFSGLQFPNYSSELNVNALELDDSALYLCASSLAAGDGKLFFGSGTQLSVL.

The gene calls are TRBV30 and TRBJ1-4, with D maybe TRBD1 (6 bases). CDR1 and CDR2 from the germline V gene are GTSNPN and SVGIG (reference sequence). V lost 2 bases, J lost 8 bases, and 18 bases lay in between. The CDR3 loop spans 15 amino acids. The CDR3 protein is CAWSPKQGLGEKLFF. The CDR3, as DNA: TGTGCCTGGAGTCCAAAACAGGGTCTAGGAGAAAAACTGTTTTTT.

The V and J genes are TRBV15 and TRBJ2-5; D might be TRBD2 (5 bases). V was shortened by 0 bases and J by 5 bases, with 19 bases between the two germline ends. This CDR3 contains 17 residues. Germline lookup yields CDR1 LNHNV and CDR2 YYDKDF (reference sequence). CDR3 coding DNA: TGTGCCACCAGCAGAGAGTTGTCGGATAGCCCGGGGGAGACCCAGTACTTC. Protein: CATSRELSDSPGETQYF.

The CDR3 region has the DNA TGTGCCAGCAGCCAAGGTCAGCTAGCGGGCACCGGGGAGCTGTTTTTT. Its translation is CASSQGQLAGTGELFF. V is TRBV3-1 (or the pseudogene TRBV3-2) and J is TRBJ2-2, with 8 positions matching TRBD2. Germline-derived CDR1 and CDR2 are LGHDT and YNNKEL (reference sequence). The CDR3 is made up of 16 amino acids. The ends lost 1 base at V and 4 bases at J; junction bases unmatched: 5.

This clone has a handful of counts. The rearrangement links TRBV5-1 to TRBJ1-6; D unclear. Trimming cost V 1 base and J 0 bases, with 8 bases left between them. Per germline, CDR1 SGHRS and CDR2 YFSETQ. The CDR3 is 16 amino acids. The CDR3 protein is CASSLSGSSYNSPLHF. The CDR3 DNA reads TGCGCCAGCAGCTTGAGCGGGAGCTCCTATAATTCACCCCTCCACTTT.

V usage is TRBV4-2 and J usage is TRBJ2-1; the match to TRBD1 covers 9 bases. CDR3 length equals 16 residues. Germline CDR1 is LGHNA and CDR2 is YNFKEQ. Germline trimming cut 5 bases from V and 5 bases from J; bases unmatched to any gene: 10. The CDR3 is CASSYTGTGTNNEQFF. CDR3 nucleotide sequence: TGTGCCAGCAGCTATACCGGGACAGGGACCAACAATGAGCAGTTCTTC.

The rearrangement uses TRBV5-8 and TRBJ2-6, with 7 nucleotides matching TRBD2. CDR3 size: 18 residues. Germline V lookup: CDR1 SGHTS, CDR2 YDEGEE. J lost 0 bases, V lost 3 bases, and 9 bases had no gene match. CDR3 nucleotide sequence: TGTGCCAGCAGCTCTGTGCTAGCGGCGCTCTCTGGGGCCAACGTCCTGACTTTC. Amino acid sequence: CASSSVLAALSGANVLTF.

The chain joins TRBV6-2 or TRBV6-3 to TRBJ2-5; TRBD2 matches 7 bases. The J segment lost 1 base and the V segment lost 6 bases, leaving 8 bases of the junction unmatched. This CDR3 contains 15 residues. Germline lookup yields CDR1 MNHEY and CDR2 SVGEGT. The CDR3 DNA reads as TGTGCCAGCAGCCTGGTCTCTAGCGGCCAAGAGACCCAGTACTTC. Its protein is CASSLVSSGQETQYF.

The chain links TRBV7-2 to TRBJ2-5, with 10 bases identical to TRBD2. The length of the CDR3 is 17 residues. V shed 2 bases, J shed 2 bases, and the junction held 8 bases outside the gene matches. From germline, CDR1 is SGHTA and CDR2 FQGNSA. This chain's CDR3 is CASSLWGTSGTQETQYF. CDR3 sequence (DNA): TGTGCCAGCAGCTTATGGGGTACTAGCGGGACACAAGAGACCCAGTACTTC.

V usage is TRBV19 and J usage is TRBJ2-4; D is undetermined. Germline CDR1 reads LNHDA; CDR2 reads SQIVND (reference sequence). The CDR3 is made up of 15 amino acids. Trimming stripped 0 bases from V and 2 bases from J, with 8 bases between. This CDR3 reads CASSIEGRTKNIQYF. In nucleotides, the CDR3 is TGTGCCAGTAGTATAGAGGGCAGAACCAAAAACATTCAGTACTTC.

This chain links TRBV18 with TRBJ2-1; 9 positions match TRBD1. This CDR3 comprises 14 residues. Germline CDR1 reads KGHSH; CDR2 reads LQKENI. J gave up 2 bases and V 5 bases, and 1 base lay outside the gene matches. The DNA for the CDR3 is TGTGCCAGCTCAAGGGACAGGGCCTACAATGAGCAGTTCTTC. Translating gives CASSRDRAYNEQFF.

V gene TRBV11-2 combines with J gene TRBJ2-1; D is undetermined. Trimming removed 0 bases from V and 7 bases from J, with 7 bases in between. CDR3 size: 13 residues. Germline-derived CDR1 and CDR2 are SGHAT and FQNNGV. CDR3 amino acids: CASSLDLGNEQFF. DNA for the CDR3: TGTGCCAGCAGCTTAGACCTCGGTAATGAGCAGTTCTTC.

J is TRBJ2-1 and V is TRBV5-6; D may be TRBD2 (6 bases). The CDR3 contains 14 residues. V lost 2 bases, J lost 6 bases, and 12 bases lay in between. CDR1 and CDR2 (germline): SGHDT, YYEEEE. This CDR3 is CASSFLEGGNEQFF. In DNA, the CDR3 is TGTGCCAGCAGCTTTCTGGAGGGAGGCAATGAGCAGTTCTTC.

This chain connects TRBV29-1 to TRBJ1-1, with 8 bases that match TRBD1. CDR1 is SQVTM and CDR2 is ANQGSEA in the germline V gene. The CDR3 totals 14 residues. With V trimmed by 6 bases and J by 3 bases, 9 bases remained unmatched. The CDR3 loop reads CSVLPGGADTEAFF. CDR3 nucleotides: TGCAGCGTCCTTCCAGGGGGCGCGGACACTGAAGCTTTCTTT.

The chain is built from TRBV5-1 and TRBJ1-6; the D is unclear. The CDR3 contains 14 residues. CDR1 SGHRS and CDR2 YFSETQ come from the germline V gene. Deletions cut 2 bases from V and 9 bases from J, with 12 bases between. The CDR3 sequence: CASSLDGNPSPLHF. In DNA, the CDR3 is TGCGCCAGCAGCTTAGACGGGAATCCTTCACCCCTCCACTTT.

This clone was recorded a few times. V and J are TRBV19 and TRBJ2-2; 8 bases are shared with TRBD2. V was pared by 3 bases and J by 7 bases, with 4 bases of the junction left unmatched. There are 14 residues in the CDR3. Germline V CDR1 and CDR2: LNHDA, SQIVND (reference sequence). CDR3 residues: CASSIGRANGELFF. The CDR3 region has the DNA TGTGCCAGTAGTATCGGGAGGGCCAACGGGGAGCTGTTTTTT.